This T cell receptor beta chain was sequenced for a study of blood T cell repertoires in COVID-19. Study background: COVID-19 samples, acute and convalescent, were from the United States, Italy and Spain. Nucleic acid was either cDNA or gDNA, and it came from T cells, B-cell-depleted T cells, or PBMCs.

Germline loops: CDR1 LGHDT, CDR2 YNNKEL (reference sequence). The junction had 5 bases not matched to a gene; V was cut back by 6 bases and J by 6 bases. The CDR3 spans 14 residues. Data came from immunoSEQ multiplex PCR; TCRdb stores just in-frame clones and leaves some out. The table has roughly 140,000 clones, more than 70% seen once. The chain employs TRBV3-1 (or the pseudogene TRBV3-2) and TRBJ2-2; 9 bases line up with TRBD1. Sequenced material: peripheral blood. This receptor was taken from a human donor in a cohort sampled during active COVID-19. As DNA, the CDR3 is TGTGCCAGCAGTCGGGACAGGGTGGCCGGGGAGCTGTTTTTT. Translated: CASSRDRVAGELFF.